The 28 T cell receptor beta chains in this list originate from one sample, sequenced in a study of beta chain features in type 1 diabetes (dated by TCRdb to the late 2010s). Library method: the immunoSEQ multiplex PCR assay. The entire amount of isolated RNA was reverse transcribed using the High Capacity cDNA Reverse Transcription Kit, so the sequenced TCRB transcripts were expressed ones. TCRdb mirrors the immuneACCESS table, restricted to in-frame sequences. Some clones are absent from its copies; in checked studies, under half trace to an unresolved V gene, and the reason for the others is unknown. The sample table lists 150,000 or so clones, roughly 50% of them with a count of one. The top ten hold over 0.4% of the sample. Sequencing was performed on Tregs from blood. The cell subset or site label for this specimen denotes: regulatory CD4+ T cells. Every receptor here comes from a man between 18 and 29 years old in good health.

The rearrangement links TRBV30 to TRBJ2-1; 9 nucleotides match TRBD1. The CDR3 spans 14 residues. CDR1 and CDR2 from the germline V gene are GTSNPN and SVGIG (reference sequence). The J segment lost 0 bases and the V segment lost 5 bases, leaving 2 bases of the junction unmatched. The CDR3 is CAWGTGSSYNEQFF. CDR3 sequence (DNA): TGTGCCTGGGGGACAGGGAGCTCCTACAATGAGCAGTTCTTC.

This clone was seen a few times. This chain uses TRBV4-1 with TRBJ1-1, with TRBD1 matching 9 bases. Unmatched junction bases numbered 9, after V lost 6 bases and J lost 4 bases. CDR3 length equals 15 residues. Germline loops: CDR1 MGHRA, CDR2 YSYEKL. CDR3 coding DNA: TGCGCCAGCAGAGCACAGGGGGCCGTTGTCACTGAAGCTTTCTTT. Residues: CASRAQGAVVTEAFF.

This chain joins TRBV15 and TRBJ1-2; tentative D call: TRBD1 (6 bases). The V end was cut by 5 bases, the J end by 3 bases, with 25 bases between. This CDR3 is built from 18 residues. Germline CDR1 LNHNV, CDR2 YYDKDF (reference sequence). The CDR3 nucleotides are TGTGCCACCAGCTACTCCTATCGGGACATCTCCCTGGACTATGGCTACACCTTC. Translating gives CATSYSYRDISLDYGYTF. The variable domain in full, with the rest retrieved from reference TRBV15 and TRBJ1-2, is DAMVIQNPRYQVTQFGKPVTLSCSQTLNHNVMYWYQQKSSQAPKLLFHYYDKDFNNEADTPDNFQSRRPNTSFCFLDIRSPGLGDTAMYLCATSYSYRDISLDYGYTFGSGTRLTVV.

The chain uses TRBV5-4 and TRBJ2-1; D unclear. Trimming took off 0 bases at V and 5 bases at J, with 15 bases between the two ends. The CDR3 consists of 16 residues. Per germline, CDR1 SGHNT and CDR2 YYREEE (reference sequence). The CDR3 loop is CASSLGLTASNNEQFF. For the CDR3, the DNA is TGTGCCAGCAGCTTGGGACTGACCGCCTCAAACAATGAGCAGTTCTTC.

The V call is TRBV5-1, the J call TRBJ2-1, with 7 bases identical to TRBD2. J gave up 10 bases and V 0 bases, and 16 bases lay outside the gene matches. Per germline, CDR1 SGHRS and CDR2 YFSETQ. The CDR3 loop spans 17 amino acids. This CDR3 is CASSLEVGGFEPREQFF. CDR3 sequence (DNA): TGCGCCAGCAGCTTGGAGGTGGGGGGGTTTGAGCCCCGAGAGCAGTTCTTC.

CDR3 DNA sequence: TGTGCCAGCAGCTTGGTATCTAGATACGCAGATACGCAGTATTTT. Protein product: CASSLVSRYADTQYF. This rearrangement joins TRBV5-8 to TRBJ2-3; D remains unclear. Germline-derived CDR1 and CDR2 are SGHTS and YDEGEE. The CDR3 totals 15 residues. The V end lost 0 bases, the J end lost 4 bases, and 12 bases lay between the germline ends. The full variable domain, rest sourced from reference TRBV5-8 and TRBJ2-3, is EAGVTQSPTHLIKTRGQQATLRCSPISGHTSVYWYQQALGLGLQFLLWYDEGEERNRGNFPPRFSGRQFPNYSSELNVNALELEDSALYLCASSLVSRYADTQYFGPGTRLTVL.

The chain uses TRBV7-3 and TRBJ2-2; 9 positions match TRBD2. The V gene end was trimmed by 7 bases and the J gene end by 4 bases; junction bases not matched to a gene: 7. From germline, CDR1 is SGHTA and CDR2 FQGTGA. The CDR3 loop spans 15 amino acids. DNA for the CDR3: TGTGCCAGCAACGTAGCGGGAGCGGGCACCGGGGAGCTGTTTTTT. Amino acids: CASNVAGAGTGELFF.

The rearrangement uses TRBV5-6 and TRBJ1-1, with 7 bases matching TRBD1. V was clipped by 4 bases and J by 6 bases; unmatched bases: 12. Germline values: CDR1 SGHDT, CDR2 YYEEEE. CDR3 length: 15 amino acids. In DNA form, the CDR3 reads TGTGCCAGCAGCGGAGAGACAGGGTATGTGGCTGAAGCTTTCTTT. As protein: CASSGETGYVAEAFF.

This clone has just a few counts. J is TRBJ1-5 and V is TRBV7-8; D may be TRBD1 (6 bases). Germline V CDR1 and CDR2: SGHVS, FQNEAQ. Trimming cost V 5 bases and J 3 bases, with 14 bases left between them. The CDR3 totals 15 residues. In DNA form, the CDR3 reads TGTGCCAGCAGCCGAAGGGGGGGGCCCAATCAGCCCCAGCATTTT. Its translation: CASSRRGGPNQPQHF.

This clone was detected only a few times. This chain connects TRBV27 to TRBJ2-7; D uncertain. The CDR3 sequence is 13 residues long. With 2 bases removed from V and 1 base from J, the gap between germline ends came to 6 bases. CDR1 is MNHEY and CDR2 is SMNVEV in the germline V gene (reference sequence). CDR3 sequence: CASSLGGSYEQYF. The CDR3 bases are TGTGCCAGCAGTTTAGGCGGTTCCTACGAGCAGTACTTC.

This clone was counted only a few times. The rearrangement uses TRBV28 and TRBJ2-7, with 7 bases matching TRBD2. Per germline, CDR1 MDHEN and CDR2 SYDVKM. This CDR3 region has 17 residues. J lost 0 bases, V lost 2 bases, and 10 bases had no gene match. CDR3 region: CASSLNRGGSGSYEQYF. CDR3 nucleotides: TGTGCCAGCAGTTTAAACCGTGGCGGGAGTGGCTCCTACGAGCAGTACTTC. Complete variable domain (other parts from reference TRBV28 and TRBJ2-7): DVKVTQSSRYLVKRTGEKVFLECVQDMDHENMFWYRQDPGLGLRLIYFSYDVKMKEKGDIPEGYSVSREKKERFSLILESASTNQTSMYLCASSLNRGGSGSYEQYFGPGTRLTVT.

This sequence joins TRBV19 and TRBJ1-2; 7 nucleotides line up with TRBD1. The CDR3 runs 12 residues. V shed 4 bases and J 13 bases; nucleotides not matched to a gene: 9. Per the germline V gene, CDR1 is LNHDA and CDR2 is SQIVND (reference sequence). CDR3 protein: CASSSDRVVSTF. For the CDR3, the DNA is TGTGCCAGTAGTAGCGACAGGGTGGTGTCCACCTTC.

This clone was detected only once. The chain joins TRBV7-2 to TRBJ1-1; unclear D gene. The CDR3 covers 16 residues. Germline V gene data show CDR1 as SGHTA and CDR2 as FQGNSA. Between the trimmed V and J ends, which lost 0 bases and 1 base, there was a span of 12 bases. The CDR3 reads CASSLAFLSGNTEAFF. As DNA, the CDR3 is TGTGCCAGCAGCTTAGCGTTTTTGTCGGGGAACACTGAAGCTTTCTTT. The full variable domain, its missing parts supplied by reference TRBV7-2 and TRBJ1-1, is GAGVSQSPSNKVTEKGKDVELRCDPISGHTALYWYRQSLGQGLEFLIYFQGNSAPDKSGLPSDRFSAERTGGSVSTLTIQRTQQEDSAVYLCASSLAFLSGNTEAFFGQGTRLTVV.

The chain links TRBV4-2 to TRBJ1-5, with 8 positions matching TRBD1. The CDR3 runs to 15 residues. Losses at the gene ends were 2 bases for V and 5 bases for J; bases not matched to a gene: 5. The germline CDR1 and CDR2 sequences are LGHNA and YNFKEQ. The CDR3 nucleotides are TGTGCCAGCAGCCAATACAGGGGGTATGATCAGCCCCAGCATTTT. It specifies CASSQYRGYDQPQHF.

The chain couples TRBV5-6 to TRBJ2-1, with TRBD1 identical over 7 bases. Per germline, CDR1 SGHDT and CDR2 YYEEEE. V trimming: 6 bases; J trimming: 10 bases; junction bases outside the gene matches: 16. The CDR3 spans 15 residues. The CDR3 protein is CASTTGQSIFSEQFF. The CDR3 DNA is TGTGCCAGCACCACGGGACAGAGTATTTTCAGCGAGCAGTTCTTC.

This clone appeared a few times. The gene calls are TRBV5-1 and TRBJ1-6; 9 bases line up with TRBD1. V lost 4 bases, J lost 6 bases, and 5 bases stayed unmatched. Germline V gene data show CDR1 as SGHRS and CDR2 as YFSETQ. CDR3 length equals 15 residues. The chain's CDR3 is CASSRQGDTNSPLHF. The CDR3 bases are TGCGCCAGCAGCAGACAGGGGGATACTAATTCACCCCTCCACTTT.

V and J are TRBV29-1 and TRBJ1-2, with D possibly matching TRBD1 (5 bases). Trimming left V 6 bases short and J 7 bases short, with 21 bases between. Germline V gene lookup returns CDR1 SQVTM and CDR2 ANQGSEA. This CDR3 comprises 14 residues. The CDR3 DNA sequence: TGCAGCGTCCCCCGGGGCAGGCTGGGAGGTGGCTACACCTTC. Protein: CSVPRGRLGGGYTF.

This clone occurred a few times. The V gene is TRBV5-1, the J gene TRBJ1-1, with D unclear. Trimming left V 5 bases short and J 0 bases short, with 14 bases between. The CDR3 runs 15 residues. Germline-derived CDR1 and CDR2 are SGHRS and YFSETQ. The chain's CDR3 is CASRRAGTMNTEAFF. The DNA of the CDR3 is TGCGCCAGCAGGCGGGCGGGAACCATGAACACTGAAGCTTTCTTT.

This clone turned up a few times. The rearrangement joins TRBV14 to TRBJ2-5; no reliable D call. V lost 2 bases, J lost 3 bases, and 7 bases lay in between. Germline lookup yields CDR1 SGHDN and CDR2 FVKESK. This CDR3 is 13 amino acids long. The chain's CDR3 is CASSQHRKETQYF. DNA of the CDR3: TGTGCCAGCAGCCAACACAGAAAAGAGACCCAGTACTTC.

The V gene is TRBV11-2, the J gene TRBJ2-3; 9 nucleotides agree with TRBD2. Trimming removed 2 bases from V and 6 bases from J; junction bases left unmatched: 15. CDR1 and CDR2 from the germline V gene are SGHAT and FQNNGV. CDR3 length: 18 residues. CDR3 coding DNA: TGTGCCAGCAGCTTAAGACCTAGAGGCGGGAGGGCCAAGGATACGCAGTATTTT. It encodes CASSLRPRGGRAKDTQYF.

This clone turned up a few times. CDR3 residues: CASSEYGQVNSPLHF. Here the CDR3 DNA reads TGTGCCAGCAGTGAATATGGTCAGGTTAATTCACCCCTCCACTTT. The chain carries TRBV25-1 and TRBJ1-6; D is undetermined. CDR3 length equals 15 residues. V was clipped by 0 bases and J by 6 bases, with 9 bases between them. Germline lookup yields CDR1 MGHDK and CDR2 SYGVNS.

This chain connects TRBV5-1 to TRBJ2-1; D remains ambiguous. V dropped 2 bases and J dropped 0 bases, with 9 bases sitting between them. The CDR3 consists of 15 residues. Germline V gene data show CDR1 as SGHRS and CDR2 as YFSETQ. This CDR3 reads CASSFGRSSYNEQFF. CDR3 nucleotide sequence: TGCGCCAGCAGCTTCGGAAGGAGCTCCTACAATGAGCAGTTCTTC.

This clone came up a few times. The J gene is TRBJ2-7, the V gene TRBV7-6; D remains unclear. The V end was cut by 1 base, the J end by 4 bases, with 17 bases between. From germline, CDR1 is SGHVS and CDR2 FNYEAQ. CDR3 length: 16 amino acids. The CDR3 DNA follows: TGTGCCAGCAGCTTAGTAGTTTCTGGGCTCCGGTACGAGCAGTACTTC. Protein: CASSLVVSGLRYEQYF. Looking up the rest from reference TRBV7-6 and TRBJ2-7 gives the full variable domain: GAGVSQSPRYKVTKRGQDVALRCDPISGHVSLYWYRQALGQGPEFLTYFNYEAQQDKSGLPNDRFSAERPEGSISTLTIQRTEQRDSAMYRCASSLVVSGLRYEQYFGPGTRLTVT.

This clone was recorded a few times. The V and J genes are TRBV5-6 and TRBJ1-5; weak D call: TRBD1 (6 bases). This CDR3 is 14 amino acids long. Germline V gives CDR1 SGHDT, CDR2 YYEEEE. V was shortened by 4 bases and J by 8 bases, with 16 bases between the two germline ends. The CDR3 DNA is TGTGCCAGCAGCCGAACAGGGCGGGGGGAGCCCCAGCATTTT. It encodes CASSRTGRGEPQHF.

The genes are TRBV4-2 and TRBJ1-1; a weak D match, TRBD1 (6 bases). CDR1 and CDR2 from the germline V gene are LGHNA and YNFKEQ. The CDR3 is made up of 16 amino acids. The ends were cut back, 0 bases at V and 3 bases at J, with 14 bases in the middle. The CDR3 sequence is CASSQDRPEGDTEAFF. In DNA, the CDR3 is TGTGCCAGCAGCCAAGATAGGCCAGAGGGGGACACTGAAGCTTTCTTT.

The chain employs TRBV6-5 and TRBJ1-2, with 7 bases fitting TRBD1. The J segment lost 6 bases and the V segment lost 6 bases, leaving 7 bases of the junction unmatched. In germline, CDR1 is MNHEY, CDR2 SVGAGI. The CDR3 covers 13 residues. This chain's CDR3 is CASSTRDSHGYTF. The CDR3 DNA reads as TGTGCCAGCAGCACCCGGGACAGCCATGGCTACACCTTC.

This clone has just one count. The V call is TRBV7-9, the J call TRBJ2-3; D gene uncertain. Per the germline V gene, CDR1 is SEHNR and CDR2 is FQNEAQ (reference sequence). Trimming took 3 bases from V and 2 from J, leaving 9 bases between them. The CDR3 contains 14 residues. This chain's CDR3 is CASSFKDFTDTQYF. The CDR3 DNA reads TGTGCCAGCAGCTTTAAAGACTTCACAGATACGCAGTATTTT.

This sequence joins TRBV5-5 and TRBJ2-1; weak D call: TRBD1 (6 bases). CDR3 length equals 12 residues. CDR1 and CDR2 from the germline V gene are SGHKS and YYEKEE (reference sequence). V shed 0 bases and J shed 15 bases, with 13 bases lying between them. CDR3 DNA sequence: TGTGCCAGCAGCTTGGATTACAGGGCATTGTTCTTC. This gives the protein CASSLDYRALFF.